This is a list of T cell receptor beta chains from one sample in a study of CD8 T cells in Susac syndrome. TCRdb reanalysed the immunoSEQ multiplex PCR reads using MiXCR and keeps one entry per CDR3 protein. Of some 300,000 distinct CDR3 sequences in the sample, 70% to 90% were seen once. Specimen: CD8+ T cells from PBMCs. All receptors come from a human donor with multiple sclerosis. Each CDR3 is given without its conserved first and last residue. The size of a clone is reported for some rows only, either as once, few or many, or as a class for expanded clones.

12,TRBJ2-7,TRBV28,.,ASSKTGAFYEQY
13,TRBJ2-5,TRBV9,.,ASSTRLAGQETQY
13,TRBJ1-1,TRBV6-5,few,ASSYSDLGNTEAF
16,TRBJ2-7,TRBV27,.,ASSFIRGRTGGKNEQY
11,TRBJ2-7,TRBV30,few,AWSPPWFLEQY
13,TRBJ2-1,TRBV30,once,AWRERTIRLNEQF
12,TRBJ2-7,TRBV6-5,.,ASSPQGAHYEQY
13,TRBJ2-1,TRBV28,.,ASSLGDRLSNEQF
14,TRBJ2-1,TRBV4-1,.,ASSQSAGGFYNEQF
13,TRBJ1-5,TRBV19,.,ASSQRQGGNQPQH
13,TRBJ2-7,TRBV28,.,ASSPRTGPLYEQY
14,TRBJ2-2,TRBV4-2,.,ASRPGKGVNTGELF
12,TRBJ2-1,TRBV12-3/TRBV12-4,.,AAARLANYNEQF
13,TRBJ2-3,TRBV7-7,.,ASSRLAGEADTQY
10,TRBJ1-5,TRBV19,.,ASKLVDQPQH
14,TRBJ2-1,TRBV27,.,ASSRGTSGTNNEQF
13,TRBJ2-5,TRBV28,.,ASSFFQRAQETQY
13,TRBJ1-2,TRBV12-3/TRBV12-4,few,ASSLAAGGRGGYT
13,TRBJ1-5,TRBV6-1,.,ASSQGLYSNQPQH
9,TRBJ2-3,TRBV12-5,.,ASALTDTQY
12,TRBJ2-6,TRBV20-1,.,SARDRDGANVLT
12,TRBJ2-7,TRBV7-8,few,ASSSDPSAYEQY
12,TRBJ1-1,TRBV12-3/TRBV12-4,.,ASSLAGGRAEAF
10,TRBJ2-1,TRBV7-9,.,ASSSLSIEQF
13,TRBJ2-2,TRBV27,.,ASSLSLLGTGELF
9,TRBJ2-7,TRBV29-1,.,SVLAGYEQY
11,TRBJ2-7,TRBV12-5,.,ASGLGPSYEQY
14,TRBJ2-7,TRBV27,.,ASSLEGYKGSYEQY
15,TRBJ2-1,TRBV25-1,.,ASSEGFWEGRDNEQF
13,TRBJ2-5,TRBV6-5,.,ASSYTTGIAETQY
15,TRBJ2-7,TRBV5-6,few,ASSATSGTQISYEQY
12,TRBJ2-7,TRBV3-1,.,ASSSRPRAYEQY
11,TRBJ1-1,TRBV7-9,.,ASSLGAGAEAF
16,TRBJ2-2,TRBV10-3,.,AISESALAGGPAGELF
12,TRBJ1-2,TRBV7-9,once,ASSMGQPNYGYT
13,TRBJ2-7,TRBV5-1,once,ASSTSQGQKYEQY
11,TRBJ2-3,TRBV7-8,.,ASSLVVTDTQY
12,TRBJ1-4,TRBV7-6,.,ASSLAGPNEKLF
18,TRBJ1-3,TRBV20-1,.,SARDQSGTQSDSSGNTIY
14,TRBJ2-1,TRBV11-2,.,ASSLRDGRGLNEQF
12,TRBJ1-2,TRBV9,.,ASSSRTTNYGYT
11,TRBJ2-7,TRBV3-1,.,ASSHGRSYEQY
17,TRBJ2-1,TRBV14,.,ASSQGRTSLYRSYNEQF
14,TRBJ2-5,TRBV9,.,ASSFYPLGKWETQY
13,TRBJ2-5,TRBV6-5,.,ASSYSLADQETQY
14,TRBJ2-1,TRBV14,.,ASSQDPPSGYNEQF
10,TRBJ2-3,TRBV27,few,ASTGSTDTQY
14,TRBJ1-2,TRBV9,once,ASSVGGERSNYGYT
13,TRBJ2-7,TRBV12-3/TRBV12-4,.,ASSPNDRETYEQY
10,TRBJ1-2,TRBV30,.,AWHTGRWGYT
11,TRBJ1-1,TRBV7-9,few,ASRIGQVAEAF
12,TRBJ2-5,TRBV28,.,ASSGLAGVETQY
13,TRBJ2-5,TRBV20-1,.,SVLKTGAVKETQY
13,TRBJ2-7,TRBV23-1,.,ASSQSRQSEREQY
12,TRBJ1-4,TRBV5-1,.,ASSLLTGSEKLF
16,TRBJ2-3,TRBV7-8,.,ASSSELAGAKITDTQY